These T cell receptor beta chains were read from a single sample in a study of CD8+ T cells in alopecia areata. The assay was immunoSEQ multiplex PCR, and TCRdb's table has in-frame clones only and misses some. Seen here are approximately 91,000 clones, under 45% observed once, and the top ten hold around 0.8%. Sequencing was performed on CD4+ T cells sorted from blood. These receptors were collected from a human donor with alopecia areata. Each CDR3 is given with its conserved first and last residue. A D gene is named only where the DNA matches it firmly. A clone size is listed for some rows: how often the clone was seen (once, few, many), or a class if it is expanded.

11	TRBV7-2	.	TRBJ2-7	.	TGTGCCAGCCCTACGAGACCCGAGCAGTACTTC	CASPTRPEQYF
11	TRBV29-1	.	TRBJ2-1	TRBD2	TGCAGCGCACATGGGAGGGGTGAGCAGTTCTTC	CSAHGRGEQFF
12	TRBV11-2	.	TRBJ2-3	.	TGTGCCAGCAGCTCGTTGGCAGATACGCAGTATTTT	CASSSLADTQYF
13	TRBV10-3	.	TRBJ2-3	.	TGTGCCATCATTGACTCGGGCACAGATACGCAGTATTTT	CAIIDSGTDTQYF
15	TRBV27	.	TRBJ1-2	TRBD1	TGTGCCAGCAGTTTCCGGGACAGGAGACACTATGGCTACACCTTC	CASSFRDRRHYGYTF
13	TRBV2	.	TRBJ2-5	.	TGTGCCAGCAGTGAAATTGGAGGGGAGACCCAGTACTTC	CASSEIGGETQYF
16	TRBV30	once	TRBJ2-1	.	TGTGCCTGGAGTGCCCAAGCGGCCCCCTCTTCCAATGAGCAGTTCTTC	CAWSAQAAPSSNEQFF
11	TRBV20-1	.	TRBJ2-1	.	TGCAGTGCTAGAGAACGGGGTGAGCAGTTCTTC	CSARERGEQFF
11	TRBV30	once	TRBJ2-1	TRBD2	TGTGCCTGGAGTGTGGGACTAGCGGGTTTCTTC	CAWSVGLAGFF
13	TRBV29-1	.	TRBJ2-3	.	TGCAGCGTTGGGGCGACAGGCACAGATACGCAGTATTTT	CSVGATGTDTQYF
11	TRBV30	.	TRBJ2-5	.	TGTGCCTGCGGGTTTTTGGAGACCCAGTACTTC	CACGFLETQYF
14	TRBV6-5	.	TRBJ1-6	.	TGTGCCAGCGGGGACGCCCTTTATAATTCACCCCTCCACTTT	CASGDALYNSPLHF
16	TRBV27	.	TRBJ2-5	.	TGTGCCAGCAGTCCCATCCGGGGGGCGATACAAGAGACCCAGTACTTC	CASSPIRGAIQETQYF
15	TRBV28	few	TRBJ2-1	TRBD2	TGTGCCAGCAGTTTAGGGGACTACACCTACAATGAGCAGTTCTTC	CASSLGDYTYNEQFF
12	TRBV30	.	TRBJ2-3	.	TGTGCCTGGAGTGTTGAAACAGATACGCAGTATTTT	CAWSVETDTQYF
13	TRBV30	few	TRBJ2-1	.	TGTGCCTGGAGAAGACCCGGGAGAAATGAGCAGTTCTTC	CAWRRPGRNEQFF
15	TRBV30	.	TRBJ2-5	.	TGTGCCTGGGATCGATACGTAGCCAGCGGAGAGACCCAGTACTTC	CAWDRYVASGETQYF
13	TRBV30	.	TRBJ1-5	.	TGTGCCTGGAGTGTAGGAGGGGGACAGCCCCAGCATTTT	CAWSVGGGQPQHF
13	TRBV29-1	.	TRBJ2-3	TRBD2	TGCAGCGTTACGGGACTAGCGCATAATACGCAGTATTTT	CSVTGLAHNTQYF
14	TRBV7-2	few	TRBJ2-7	.	TGTGCCAGCAGCTTAGTTAAGGGTCACTACGAGCAGTACTTC	CASSLVKGHYEQYF
13	TRBV30	.	TRBJ2-1	.	TGTGCCTGGAGTTTGCCGACCTACAATGAGCAGTTCTTC	CAWSLPTYNEQFF
14	TRBV28	few	TRBJ1-5	.	TGTGCCAGCAGTTTTGGAAGGGGTGACCAGCCCCAGCATTTT	CASSFGRGDQPQHF
17	TRBV19	many	TRBJ2-1	TRBD2	TGTGCCAGTAGTATGACTAGCGGGGGTAACTCCTACAATGAGCAGTTCTTC	CASSMTSGGNSYNEQFF
13	TRBV7-6	few	TRBJ1-4	.	TGTGCCAGCAGCGGGCCGGGAGACGGAAAACTGTTTTTT	CASSGPGDGKLFF
13	TRBV10-3	few	TRBJ2-5	TRBD2	TGTGCCACGGGACTAGCGGGGGGTCAGACCCAGTACTTC	CATGLAGGQTQYF
15	TRBV28	.	TRBJ2-3	TRBD2	TGTGCCAGCACCTCCCCGGGAGGCGTTACAGATACGCAGTATTTT	CASTSPGGVTDTQYF
13	TRBV30	.	TRBJ1-1	.	TGTGCCTTCCAAGAAGACAGGATCACTGAAGCTTTCTTT	CAFQEDRITEAFF
13	TRBV29-1	few	TRBJ2-1	TRBD1	TGCAGCGTAGGGACAGGGAGAGGCGATGAGCAGTTCTTC	CSVGTGRGDEQFF
12	TRBV29-1	few	TRBJ2-7	.	TGCAGCGTTGAAACGAATGGAAACGAGCAGTACTTC	CSVETNGNEQYF
13	TRBV28	few	TRBJ2-7	.	TGTGCCAGCAGTGAACAGGGTCCCTACGAGCAGTACTTC	CASSEQGPYEQYF
15	TRBV29-1	.	TRBJ1-1	TRBD1	TGCAGCGTTGATTCACAGGGGACGGGAGGCACTGAAGCTTTCTTT	CSVDSQGTGGTEAFF
15	TRBV29-1	.	TRBJ2-1	TRBD2	TGCAGCGGAACTGGACTAGCGGGAGGGTACAATGAGCAGTTCTTC	CSGTGLAGGYNEQFF
13	TRBV29-1	few	TRBJ2-7	.	TGCAGCGTCAGGGACTCAAAGGACTACGAGCAGTACTTC	CSVRDSKDYEQYF
12	TRBV28	many	TRBJ2-5	.	TGTGCCAGCATCCTGAGGAGGGAGACCCAGTACTTC	CASILRRETQYF
13	TRBV25-1	.	TRBJ2-5	.	TGTGCCAGCAGTGAATATGTCGTAGAGACCCAGTACTTC	CASSEYVVETQYF
13	TRBV11-2	once	TRBJ1-5	.	TGTGCCAGCAGCTTCGGTGTGGCGCGGCCCCAGCATTTT	CASSFGVARPQHF
10	TRBV29-1	.	TRBJ2-5	.	TGCAGCGGCCTGGGGGAGACCCAGTACTTC	CSGLGETQYF
11	TRBV14	.	TRBJ2-5	.	TGTGCCAGCAGTCATAAAGAGACCCAGTACTTC	CASSHKETQYF
12	TRBV30	.	TRBJ2-7	TRBD1	TGTGCCTGGGCTCGGGACAGCTACGAGCAGTACTTC	CAWARDSYEQYF
14	TRBV14	.	TRBJ2-3	.	TGTGCCAGCACCCAAGGGAGCCCACAGGATACGCAGTATTTT	CASTQGSPQDTQYF
11	TRBV29-1	few	TRBJ1-1	.	TGCAGCGTTGTAAAATTGGGGGGGACTTTCTTT	CSVVKLGGTFF
13	TRBV25-1	.	TRBJ1-5	.	TGTGCCAGCAGTGGCCGGAAGGATCAGCCCCAGCATTTT	CASSGRKDQPQHF
14	TRBV29-1	.	TRBJ2-7	.	TGCAGCGTTGTCCACGACACTGGCACCTACGAGCAGTACTTC	CSVVHDTGTYEQYF
15	TRBV5-1	.	TRBJ2-2	.	TGCGCCAGCAGCTTGATCCCCCAGGGCACCGGGGAGCTGTTTTTT	CASSLIPQGTGELFF
16	TRBV19	few	TRBJ1-4	.	TGTGCCAGTAGTATGAGTTACGGATCAACTAATGAAAAACTGTTTTTT	CASSMSYGSTNEKLFF
15	TRBV11-2	.	TRBJ1-2	TRBD1	TGTGCCAGCAGCTTAGCCCCGACAGGGACCTATGGCTACACCTTC	CASSLAPTGTYGYTF
14	TRBV5-1	.	TRBJ2-3	.	TGCGCCAGCAGCTTGATAGGGGAGGCAGATACGCAGTATTTT	CASSLIGEADTQYF
15	TRBV2	.	TRBJ2-1	TRBD2	TGTGCCAGCAGTATAGGGACTAGCGGTTACAATGAGCAGTTCTTC	CASSIGTSGYNEQFF
13	TRBV30	.	TRBJ1-2	.	TGTGCCTGGAGTGTACAAGCTAACTATGGCTACACCTTC	CAWSVQANYGYTF
16	TRBV29-1	.	TRBJ1-1	.	TGCAGCGTTGAAGTGCGGCGAATGACAGTGAACACTGAAGCTTTCTTT	CSVEVRRMTVNTEAFF
15	TRBV15	few	TRBJ2-1	.	TGTGCCACCAGCATCGGTGGCGGTGGGGAAAATGAGCAGTTCTTC	CATSIGGGGENEQFF
14	TRBV29-1	.	TRBJ2-3	.	TGCAGCGTTGTCGGCAGGGGCAGGGCAGATACGCAGTATTTT	CSVVGRGRADTQYF